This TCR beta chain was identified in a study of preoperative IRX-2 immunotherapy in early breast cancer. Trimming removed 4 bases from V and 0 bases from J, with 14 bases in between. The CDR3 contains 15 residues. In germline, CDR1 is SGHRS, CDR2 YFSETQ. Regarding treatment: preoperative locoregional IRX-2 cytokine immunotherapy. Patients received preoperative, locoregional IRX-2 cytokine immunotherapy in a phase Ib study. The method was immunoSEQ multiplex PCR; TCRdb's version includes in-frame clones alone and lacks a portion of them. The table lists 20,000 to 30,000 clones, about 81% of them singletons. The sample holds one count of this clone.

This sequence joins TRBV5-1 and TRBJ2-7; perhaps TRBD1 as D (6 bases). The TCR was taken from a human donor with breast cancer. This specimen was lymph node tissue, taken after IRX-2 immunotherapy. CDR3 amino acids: CASSPGTLTSYEQYF. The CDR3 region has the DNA TGCGCCAGCAGCCCAGGGACACTTACCTCCTACGAGCAGTACTTC.